The rows below give T cell receptor beta chains drawn from one sample of a study of blood T cell repertoires in COVID-19. The repertoire was sequenced with immunoSEQ multiplex PCR; TCRdb's copy has only in-frame clones and lacks some. This table holds 200,000 or so clones, roughly nine tenths found once. Sequenced: PBMCs or T cells enriched from blood (not recorded which). Receptor source: a woman aged 40-49 years with acute COVID-19. Both conserved end residues are part of each CDR3. Fields, in order: J gene, D gene, V gene, clone size, CDR3 DNA, CDR3 protein. D genes are given only for firm matches. Rows give clone size only sometimes, using once, few, many, or a class for an expanded clone.

TRBJ1-5,TRBD1,TRBV28,.,TGTGCCAGCAGTCCCAGGTGGCTCACGGGACAGGGTGAGAGCAATCAGCCCCAGCATTTT,CASSPRWLTGQGESNQPQHF
TRBJ2-3,.,TRBV28,.,TGTGCCAGCAGTTCCTCCCCTCCTAGCGCTACCACAGATACGCAGTATTTT,CASSSSPPSATTDTQYF
TRBJ1-5,TRBD1,TRBV28,.,TGTCGTACAGGGGAATTGGGTCAGCCCCAGCATTTT,CRTGELGQPQHF
TRBJ2-5,TRBD2,TRBV7-2,.,TGTGCCAGCAGCCAAGGCCCACTAGCGGGGGGGTGGGAGACCCAGTACTTC,CASSQGPLAGGWETQYF
TRBJ2-2,.,TRBV7-7,.,TGTGCCAGCAGCCCCGAACGGGGCGGGGAGCTGTTTTTT,CASSPERGGELFF
TRBJ1-1,.,TRBV19,.,TGTGCCAGTAGTAACTCCCCGGACAGACAGAACACTGAAGCTTTCTTT,CASSNSPDRQNTEAFF
TRBJ2-3,TRBD2,TRBV7-9,.,TGTGCCAGCAGCTCGGGACTAGCGGGAGCTAGCACAGATACGCAGTATTTT,CASSSGLAGASTDTQYF
TRBJ2-7,TRBD1,TRBV30,.,TGTGCCTGGAGTGGACAGGGGGCAGGTGAGCAGTACTTC,CAWSGQGAGEQYF
TRBJ1-1,.,TRBV7-6,.,TGTGCCAGCAGCTTAGCGGGACACCGAGCTTTCTTT,CASSLAGHRAFF
TRBJ1-2,.,TRBV4-2,.,TGTGCCAGCAGCCAAGAGGGGGGTGGCTATGGCTACACCTTC,CASSQEGGGYGYTF
TRBJ1-6,.,TRBV12-3/TRBV12-4,once,TGTGCCAGTCGAACGGGGTATTCTTCACCCCTCCACTTT,CASRTGYSSPLHF
TRBJ1-5,TRBD1,TRBV19,once,TGTGCCAGTGGGGTTCAGGGGGCAAGAGTTCAGCCCCAGCATTTT,CASGVQGARVQPQHF
TRBJ2-7,.,TRBV7-2,.,TGTGCCAGCAGCTTCCCTGGAGGGGGCAACGAGCAGTACTTC,CASSFPGGGNEQYF
TRBJ2-2,.,TRBV2,.,TGTGCCAGCAGTGAATTGAGGGGAGGCACCGGGGAGCTGTTTTTT,CASSELRGGTGELFF
TRBJ1-2,TRBD1,TRBV5-4,.,TGTGCCAGCAGCTTGGTTGGACAGGGGGCAGAAGGCTACACCTTC,CASSLVGQGAEGYTF
TRBJ1-1,.,TRBV9,.,TGTGCCAGCAGCCCGGGGGATGACACTGAAGCTTTCTTT,CASSPGDDTEAFF